What follows describes a single T cell receptor beta chain. Its antigen is not known. With template switching, a universal primer site was added, and the cDNA carried unique molecular identifiers. Each CDR3 protein is one row after TCRdb ran MiXCR on the 5' RACE reads. Among 1,800,000 or so distinct CDR3 sequences listed, roughly 35% were seen once. This CDR3 has 15 residues. Germline assignment: CDR1 MGHDK and CDR2 SYGVNS. Trimming removed 2 bases from V and 4 bases from J; junction bases left unmatched: 3. This record belongs to a study of identical twins. Points from the study as a whole: Excess sharing by twins proved weaker in beta out-of-frame sequences. Twins shared out-of-frame alpha sequences with excess low generation probability. Clonotypes of the beta chain that were abundant in cord blood carried fewer insertions (memory repertoires showed none).

The J gene is TRBJ1-5, the V gene TRBV25-1; 9 bases match TRBD1. The sequence was collected from a newborn girl in good health. Input material: cord blood. The chain's CDR3 is CASSEPGTGNQPQHF. As DNA, the CDR3 is TGTGCCAGCAGTGAACCAGGGACAGGGAATCAGCCCCAGCATTTT.